This is a list of T cell receptor beta chains from one sample in a study of shared clonotypes between healthy human individuals. Libraries were prepared by immunoSEQ multiplex PCR; TCRdb keeps only in-frame clonotypes and omits some of them. Among about 2.4 million clones listed, approximately 93% were seen once. Specimen: naive CD4+ T cells from PBMCs. All receptors come from a man younger than 35 in good health. Some clones in this sample may be carry-over from other donors' samples. Each CDR3 is given with its conserved first and last residue. D genes are given only for firm matches. Only some rows state a clone size, as once, few, many or a class for expanded clones.

clone size: -
V gene: TRBV7-9
D gene: -
J gene: TRBJ1-2
CDR3 protein: CASSLSGQKLGRYTF
CDR3 DNA: TGTGCCAGCAGCTTATCCGGCCAAAAGCTTGGTCGCTACACCTTC

clone size: -
V gene: TRBV7-2
D gene: TRBD1
J gene: TRBJ2-3
CDR3 protein: CASSWMDRERTDTQYF
CDR3 DNA: TGTGCCAGCAGCTGGATGGACAGGGAACGAACAGATACGCAGTATTTT

clone size: -
V gene: TRBV6-4
D gene: -
J gene: TRBJ2-1
CDR3 protein: CASTGRGLYGRMNEQFF
CDR3 DNA: TGTGCCAGCACCGGACGGGGCCTGTACGGGAGAATGAATGAGCAGTTCTTC

clone size: -
V gene: TRBV5-1
D gene: -
J gene: TRBJ1-1
CDR3 protein: CASSSPPQDSMNTEAFF
CDR3 DNA: TGCGCCAGCAGCTCGCCCCCCCAGGACAGCATGAACACTGAAGCTTTCTTT

clone size: -
V gene: TRBV7-7
D gene: -
J gene: TRBJ2-7
CDR3 protein: CASSLGGPTYEQYF
CDR3 DNA: TGTGCCAGCAGCTTAGGGGGACCCACCTACGAGCAGTACTTC

clone size: -
V gene: TRBV5-1
D gene: -
J gene: TRBJ2-3
CDR3 protein: CASSLGPPADTQYF
CDR3 DNA: TGCGCCAGCAGCTTGGGCCCACCCGCAGATACGCAGTATTTT

clone size: few
V gene: TRBV7-9
D gene: -
J gene: TRBJ1-1
CDR3 protein: CASSLLRGGEAFF
CDR3 DNA: TGTGCCAGCAGCTTACTCAGGGGTGGTGAAGCTTTCTTT

clone size: -
V gene: TRBV10-3
D gene: TRBD1
J gene: TRBJ2-2
CDR3 protein: CAISERHMTGGSTGELFF
CDR3 DNA: TGTGCCATCAGTGAGCGTCACATGACAGGGGGAAGCACCGGGGAGCTGTTTTTT

clone size: -
V gene: TRBV4-3
D gene: -
J gene: TRBJ1-2
CDR3 protein: CASSQVGSYGYTF
CDR3 DNA: TGCGCCAGCAGCCAAGTGGGGAGCTATGGCTACACCTTC

clone size: -
V gene: TRBV11-2
D gene: -
J gene: TRBJ1-4
CDR3 protein: CASSLGFEGTEKLFF
CDR3 DNA: TGTGCCAGCAGCTTAGGATTCGAAGGGACAGAAAAACTGTTTTTT

clone size: once
V gene: TRBV6-4
D gene: TRBD1
J gene: TRBJ2-2
CDR3 protein: CATKGQRTGELFF
CDR3 DNA: TGTGCCACCAAGGGACAGCGCACCGGGGAGCTGTTTTTT

clone size: -
V gene: TRBV6-1
D gene: -
J gene: TRBJ2-7
CDR3 protein: CASSATGFYEQYF
CDR3 DNA: TGTGCCAGCAGTGCCACGGGATTCTACGAGCAGTACTTC

clone size: -
V gene: TRBV6-1
D gene: -
J gene: TRBJ1-2
CDR3 protein: CASSHSPIF
CDR3 DNA: TGTGCCAGCAGTCATAGTCCCATCTTC

clone size: -
V gene: TRBV5-1
D gene: TRBD1
J gene: TRBJ1-2
CDR3 protein: CASSLAGQGGDYGYTF
CDR3 DNA: TGCGCCAGCAGCTTGGCGGGACAGGGTGGGGACTATGGCTACACCTTC

clone size: -
V gene: TRBV7-2
D gene: -
J gene: TRBJ2-7
CDR3 protein: CASSSPRGASYEQYF
CDR3 DNA: TGTGCCAGCAGCTCTCCCCGGGGCGCCTCCTACGAGCAGTACTTC

clone size: -
V gene: TRBV4-1
D gene: -
J gene: TRBJ2-7
CDR3 protein: CASSLGNAASYEQYF
CDR3 DNA: TGCGCCAGCAGCCTAGGCAACGCCGCCTCCTACGAGCAGTACTTC

clone size: -
V gene: TRBV7-6
D gene: -
J gene: TRBJ1-3
CDR3 protein: CASSLGVPSSGNTIYF
CDR3 DNA: TGTGCCAGCAGCTTAGGTGTTCCCAGCTCTGGAAACACCATATATTTT

clone size: -
V gene: TRBV5-1
D gene: TRBD1
J gene: TRBJ2-7
CDR3 protein: CASSWTGDLSKYF
CDR3 DNA: TGCGCCAGCAGCTGGACAGGGGATCTCAGTAAGTACTTC

clone size: -
V gene: TRBV7-3
D gene: TRBD2
J gene: TRBJ2-2
CDR3 protein: CASRPAGLAGADGELFF
CDR3 DNA: TGTGCCAGCAGGCCGGCGGGGCTAGCGGGAGCGGACGGGGAGCTGTTTTTT

clone size: -
V gene: TRBV11-2
D gene: TRBD2
J gene: TRBJ2-7
CDR3 protein: CASSLRSGRTYEQYF
CDR3 DNA: TGTGCCAGCAGCTTAAGGAGCGGGAGGACCTACGAGCAGTACTTC

clone size: once
V gene: TRBV18
D gene: TRBD1
J gene: TRBJ2-7
CDR3 protein: CASSPGTESYEQYF
CDR3 DNA: TGTGCCAGCTCACCCGGGACAGAAAGCTACGAGCAGTACTTC

clone size: -
V gene: TRBV7-9
D gene: -
J gene: TRBJ1-2
CDR3 protein: CASSLPTVRGGYTF
CDR3 DNA: TGTGCCAGCAGCTTACCGACCGTTAGGGGTGGCTACACCTTC

clone size: -
V gene: TRBV28
D gene: -
J gene: TRBJ1-2
CDR3 protein: CASRPPGRLYGYTF
CDR3 DNA: TGTGCCAGCAGGCCTCCGGGCCGCCTCTATGGCTACACCTTC

clone size: -
V gene: TRBV6-5
D gene: TRBD1
J gene: TRBJ2-7
CDR3 protein: CASSFLGQGAYEQYF
CDR3 DNA: TGTGCCAGCAGTTTTCTCGGACAGGGGGCCTACGAGCAGTACTTC

clone size: -
V gene: TRBV4-2
D gene: -
J gene: TRBJ2-1
CDR3 protein: CASSPNARNEQFF
CDR3 DNA: TGTGCCAGCAGCCCGAACGCTCGCAATGAGCAGTTCTTC

clone size: -
V gene: TRBV2
D gene: -
J gene: TRBJ2-2
CDR3 protein: CASSEIGVGTGELFF
CDR3 DNA: TGTGCCAGCAGTGAGATAGGGGTTGGCACCGGGGAGCTGTTTTTT

clone size: -
V gene: TRBV6-1
D gene: -
J gene: TRBJ1-1
CDR3 protein: CASRSGPKNTEAFF
CDR3 DNA: TGTGCCAGCAGATCGGGACCGAAGAACACTGAAGCTTTCTTT

clone size: -
V gene: TRBV7-2
D gene: TRBD2
J gene: TRBJ2-1
CDR3 protein: CASSAASGNYNEQFF
CDR3 DNA: TGTGCCAGCAGCGCTGCTAGCGGGAACTACAATGAGCAGTTCTTC

clone size: -
V gene: TRBV5-1
D gene: -
J gene: TRBJ1-5
CDR3 protein: CASSFGLSDSNQPQHF
CDR3 DNA: TGCGCCAGCAGCTTCGGGCTTTCGGATAGCAATCAGCCCCAGCATTTT

clone size: -
V gene: TRBV5-4
D gene: -
J gene: TRBJ1-1
CDR3 protein: CATNVGGSLTEAFF
CDR3 DNA: TGTGCCACCAACGTGGGGGGGAGTCTCACTGAAGCTTTCTTT

clone size: -
V gene: TRBV7-9
D gene: -
J gene: TRBJ2-5
CDR3 protein: CASSSRELGTQYF
CDR3 DNA: TGTGCCAGCAGCAGCCGGGAGTTAGGGACCCAGTACTTC

clone size: -
V gene: TRBV6-5
D gene: TRBD1
J gene: TRBJ1-1
CDR3 protein: CASSYLTGSLNTEAFF
CDR3 DNA: TGTGCCAGCAGTTACCTGACAGGGTCCTTGAACACTGAAGCTTTCTTT

clone size: -
V gene: TRBV25-1
D gene: -
J gene: TRBJ2-7
CDR3 protein: CASSDYRGFDEQYF
CDR3 DNA: TGTGCCAGCAGTGACTACCGCGGTTTCGACGAGCAGTACTTC

clone size: -
V gene: TRBV29-1
D gene: -
J gene: TRBJ2-7
CDR3 protein: CSVGQAYEQYF
CDR3 DNA: TGCAGCGTTGGACAGGCCTACGAGCAGTACTTC

clone size: -
V gene: TRBV27
D gene: TRBD1
J gene: TRBJ1-6
CDR3 protein: CASSRSGTGSSPLHF
CDR3 DNA: TGTGCCAGCAGTCGTTCCGGGACAGGGAGCTCACCCCTCCACTTT

clone size: -
V gene: TRBV28
D gene: -
J gene: TRBJ1-6
CDR3 protein: CASSGVHLYNSPLHF
CDR3 DNA: TGTGCCAGCAGCGGCGTACACCTCTATAATTCACCCCTCCACTTT

clone size: -
V gene: TRBV28
D gene: TRBD2
J gene: TRBJ2-1
CDR3 protein: CASPGLAGANEQFF
CDR3 DNA: TGTGCCAGCCCGGGACTAGCGGGAGCGAATGAGCAGTTCTTC

clone size: once
V gene: TRBV9
D gene: -
J gene: TRBJ2-3
CDR3 protein: CASSRTSTDTQYF
CDR3 DNA: TGTGCCAGCAGCCGAACTAGCACAGATACGCAGTATTTT

clone size: -
V gene: TRBV30
D gene: -
J gene: TRBJ1-3
CDR3 protein: CAWRGPGSLHF
CDR3 DNA: TGTGCCTGGAGAGGACCAGGAAGCCTCCATTTT

clone size: -
V gene: TRBV4-2
D gene: -
J gene: TRBJ2-1
CDR3 protein: CASSQQSDSNEQFF
CDR3 DNA: TGTGCCAGCAGCCAACAATCTGACAGCAATGAGCAGTTCTTC

clone size: -
V gene: TRBV2
D gene: -
J gene: TRBJ1-6
CDR3 protein: CASKERASSYNSPLHF
CDR3 DNA: TGTGCCAGCAAAGAAAGAGCCAGCTCCTATAATTCACCCCTCCACTTT

clone size: -
V gene: TRBV2
D gene: TRBD2
J gene: TRBJ2-3
CDR3 protein: CASSRLAGGQDTQYF
CDR3 DNA: TGTGCCAGCAGTCGGCTAGCGGGAGGGCAAGATACGCAGTATTTT

clone size: -
V gene: TRBV11-2
D gene: -
J gene: TRBJ2-5
CDR3 protein: CASSPPLRPMTQYF
CDR3 DNA: TGTGCCAGCAGCCCTCCGCTCCGGCCTATGACCCAGTACTTC

clone size: -
V gene: TRBV5-6
D gene: TRBD2
J gene: TRBJ2-2
CDR3 protein: CASSLPSGRNTGELFF
CDR3 DNA: TGTGCCAGCAGCTTGCCTAGCGGGAGAAATACCGGGGAGCTGTTTTTT

clone size: -
V gene: TRBV19
D gene: -
J gene: TRBJ1-5
CDR3 protein: CASSIGTILQPQHF
CDR3 DNA: TGTGCCAGTAGTATAGGGACTATTCTTCAGCCCCAGCATTTT

clone size: -
V gene: TRBV2
D gene: TRBD1
J gene: TRBJ2-2
CDR3 protein: CASSRQGRGTGELFF
CDR3 DNA: TGTGCCAGCAGTCGACAGGGGCGAGGCACCGGGGAGCTGTTTTTT

clone size: -
V gene: TRBV5-1
D gene: TRBD1
J gene: TRBJ1-3
CDR3 protein: CASSDQGGSGNTIYF
CDR3 DNA: TGCGCCAGCAGTGATCAGGGGGGATCTGGAAACACCATATATTTT

clone size: -
V gene: TRBV5-5
D gene: TRBD2
J gene: TRBJ2-7
CDR3 protein: CASSLSPGLASYEQYF
CDR3 DNA: TGTGCCAGCAGTCTAAGCCCGGGACTAGCATCGTACGAGCAGTACTTC

clone size: -
V gene: TRBV7-3
D gene: TRBD2
J gene: TRBJ2-3
CDR3 protein: CASSTGTSGGTDTQYF
CDR3 DNA: TGTGCCAGCAGTACTGGGACTAGCGGCGGCACAGATACGCAGTATTTT

clone size: -
V gene: TRBV6-1
D gene: TRBD1
J gene: TRBJ2-5
CDR3 protein: CASSEGQGRVETQYF
CDR3 DNA: TGTGCCAGCAGTGAGGGACAGGGGCGGGTGGAGACCCAGTACTTC

clone size: -
V gene: TRBV11-2
D gene: TRBD1
J gene: TRBJ2-7
CDR3 protein: CASSFSLGTVYEQYF
CDR3 DNA: TGTGCCAGCAGCTTCAGTCTAGGGACAGTCTACGAGCAGTACTTC

clone size: -
V gene: TRBV5-8
D gene: TRBD2
J gene: TRBJ2-5
CDR3 protein: CASSQGVSGTQETQYF
CDR3 DNA: TGTGCCAGCAGCCAAGGGGTTAGCGGGACCCAAGAGACCCAGTACTTC